This T cell receptor (beta chain) stems from a study of blood T cell repertoires in COVID-19 (dated by TCRdb to 2019 to 2021). Background for the entire study: Samples covering the acute and convalescent phases of COVID-19 were provided by collaborators in the United States, Italy and Spain. HLA class I and class II types, where available, came from metadata supplied by the sample provider rather than from assay-based typing. Subjects who had been exposed to COVID-19, were actively infected with it, or had recovered from it provided the deeply sampled blood TCRbeta repertoires that made up the dataset. Samples came from the ongoing ImmuneRACE study (first 160 participants) plus 1,254 subjects from 6 global collaborators. Nearly every sample came with metadata listing a de-identified subject ID, COVID-19 status, age in years and sex. The prospective study material was composed of cDNA or gDNA derived from T cells, B-cell-depleted T cells, or PBMCs. A freely available public database, intended as a resource for researchers studying the immune response to SARS-CoV-2, is where the repertoires were released.

Collaborating institutions collected whole blood in K2EDTA tubes following their own protocols. Collaborator samples were shipped for TCRbeta analysis as frozen whole blood, isolated PBMCs, or DNA extracted from either sample type. TCRbeta CDR3 regions were amplified from genomic DNA by means of the immunoSEQ Assay, a bias-controlled multiplex PCR. As for how the authors treated the data: Within the assay, amplification of reference gene primers was used to estimate how many nucleated cells each sample contained. Sequence reads were collapsed and filtered to measure the absolute abundance of every unique TCRbeta CDR3 rearrangement. For each sample, productive Simpson clonality was calculated by taking the square root of Simpson's diversity index across productive rearrangements. TCRdb retrieved this table from immuneACCESS and kept in-frame rearrangements only. Not all clones are present; in checked studies, unresolved V genes account for under half, and no reason is known for the remainder. V and J calls and clone size are as listed in that table; D and trimming were resolved from the DNA. The sample includes under 200,000 clones, with 60% to 85% observed a single time. Together, the top ten hold about 18% of the sample.

Overall results and qualifications from the work: How much clinical and demographic metadata was included differed by source and by participant, and the metadata was provided uncurated.

Of note for this clone: Its antigen is unknown. No per-base quality is available; no much larger clone lies one base away.

The clonotype comes from a man aged 55 to 70 with active or convalescent COVID-19. Sequenced input: peripheral blood.

The CDR3 reads as follows: CSVDGGSRETQYF. In nucleotide form, the sequence is TGCAGCGTTGACGGCGGGAGTCGGGAGACCCAGTACTTC. The chain is assembled from TRBV29-1 and TRBJ2-5; 7 central nucleotides agree with TRBD2. The CDR3 spans 13 residues, from the cysteine through the phenylalanine. The CDR3 DNA has 39 bases and is translated from base 1. From V the trimming removes 3 bases and from J it removes 5 bases, while the gene matches leave 6 bases of the junction unaccounted for. CDR1 SQVTM and CDR2 ANQGSEA were looked up in the germline V gene.